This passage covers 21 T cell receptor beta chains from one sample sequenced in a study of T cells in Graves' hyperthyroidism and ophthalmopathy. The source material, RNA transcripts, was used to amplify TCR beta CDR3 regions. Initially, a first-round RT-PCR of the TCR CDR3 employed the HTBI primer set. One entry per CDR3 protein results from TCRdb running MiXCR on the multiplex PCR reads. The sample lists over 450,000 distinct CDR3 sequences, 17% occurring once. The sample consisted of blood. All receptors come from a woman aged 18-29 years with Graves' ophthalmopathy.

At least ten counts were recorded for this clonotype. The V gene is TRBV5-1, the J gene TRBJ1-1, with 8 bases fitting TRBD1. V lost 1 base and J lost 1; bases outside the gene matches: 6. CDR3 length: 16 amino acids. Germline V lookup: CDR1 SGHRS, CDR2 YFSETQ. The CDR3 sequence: CASSLSRGQANTEAFF. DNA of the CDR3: TGCGCCAGCAGCTTGAGCAGGGGGCAAGCGAACACTGAAGCTTTCTTT.

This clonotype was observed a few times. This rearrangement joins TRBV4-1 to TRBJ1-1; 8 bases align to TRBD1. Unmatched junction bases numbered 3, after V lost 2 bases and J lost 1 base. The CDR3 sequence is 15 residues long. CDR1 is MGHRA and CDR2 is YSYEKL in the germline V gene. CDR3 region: CASSQLGQANTEAFF. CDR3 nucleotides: TGCGCCAGCAGCCAATTGGGACAGGCGAACACTGAAGCTTTCTTT.

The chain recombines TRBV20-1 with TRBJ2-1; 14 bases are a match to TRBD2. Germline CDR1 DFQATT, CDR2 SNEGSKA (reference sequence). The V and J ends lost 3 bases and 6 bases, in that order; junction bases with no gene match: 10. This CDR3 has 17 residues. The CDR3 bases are TGCAGTGCTAGGAAACGACTAGCGGGAGGGCCATTCAATGAGCAGTTCTTC. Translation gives CSARKRLAGGPFNEQFF.

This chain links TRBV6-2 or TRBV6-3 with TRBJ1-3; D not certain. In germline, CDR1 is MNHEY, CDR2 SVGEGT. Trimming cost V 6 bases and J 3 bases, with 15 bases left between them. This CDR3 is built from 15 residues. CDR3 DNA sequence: TGTGCCAGCAGACCCCGACTCTCGTATGGAAACACCATATATTTT. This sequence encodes CASRPRLSYGNTIYF.

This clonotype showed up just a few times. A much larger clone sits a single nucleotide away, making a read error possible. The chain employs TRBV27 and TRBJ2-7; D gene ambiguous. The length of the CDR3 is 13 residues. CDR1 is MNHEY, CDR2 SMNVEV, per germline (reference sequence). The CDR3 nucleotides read TGTGCCAACAGTGGCAGACCCTCCTACGAGCAGTACTTC. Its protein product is CANSGRPSYEQYF.

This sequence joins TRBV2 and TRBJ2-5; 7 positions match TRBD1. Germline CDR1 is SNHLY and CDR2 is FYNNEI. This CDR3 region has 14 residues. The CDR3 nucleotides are TGTGCAACAGCGAGGGCAGGGGGTAAGGAGACCCAGTACTTC. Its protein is CATARAGGKETQYF.

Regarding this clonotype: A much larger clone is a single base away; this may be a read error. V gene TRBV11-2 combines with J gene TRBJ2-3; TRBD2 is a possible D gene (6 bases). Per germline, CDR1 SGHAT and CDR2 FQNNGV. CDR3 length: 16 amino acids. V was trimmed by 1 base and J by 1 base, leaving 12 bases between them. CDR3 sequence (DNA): TGTGCCAGCAGCTTAGGGATTGGAGGGCGCACAGATACGCAGTATTTT. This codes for CASSLGIGGRTDTQYF.

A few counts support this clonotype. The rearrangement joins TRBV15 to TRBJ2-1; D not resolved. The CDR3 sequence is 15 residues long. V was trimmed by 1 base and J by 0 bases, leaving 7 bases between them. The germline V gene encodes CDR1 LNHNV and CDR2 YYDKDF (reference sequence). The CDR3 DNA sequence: TGTGCCACCAGCAGAGGTAACAGCTCCTACAATGAGCAGTTCTTC. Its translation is CATSRGNSSYNEQFF.

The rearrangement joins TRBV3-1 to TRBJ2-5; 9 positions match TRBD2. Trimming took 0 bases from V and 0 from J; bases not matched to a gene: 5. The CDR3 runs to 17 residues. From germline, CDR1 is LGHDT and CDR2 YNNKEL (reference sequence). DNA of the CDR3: TGTGCCAGCAGCCAAGATTGGAGCGGGGGGTACCAAGAGACCCAGTACTTC. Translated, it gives CASSQDWSGGYQETQYF.

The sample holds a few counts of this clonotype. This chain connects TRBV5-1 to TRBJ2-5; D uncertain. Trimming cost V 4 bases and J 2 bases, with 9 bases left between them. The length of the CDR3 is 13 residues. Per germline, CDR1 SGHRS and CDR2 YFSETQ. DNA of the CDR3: TGCGCCAGCAGCGGGATTCCTCAAGAGACCCAGTACTTC. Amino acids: CASSGIPQETQYF.

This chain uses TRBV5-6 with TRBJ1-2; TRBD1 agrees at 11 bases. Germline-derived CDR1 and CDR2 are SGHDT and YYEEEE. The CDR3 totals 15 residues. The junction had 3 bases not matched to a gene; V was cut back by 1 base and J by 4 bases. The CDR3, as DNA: TGTGCCAGCAGCTTGTCGGGACAGGGGGGCTATGGCTACACCTTC. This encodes CASSLSGQGGYGYTF.

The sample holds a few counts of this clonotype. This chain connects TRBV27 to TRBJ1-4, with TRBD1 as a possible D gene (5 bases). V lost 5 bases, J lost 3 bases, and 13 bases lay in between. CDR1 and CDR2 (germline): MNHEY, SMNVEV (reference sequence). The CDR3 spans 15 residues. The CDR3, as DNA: TGTGCCAGCAGTCCGATGCGGGGCCCTAATGAAAAACTGTTTTTT. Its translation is CASSPMRGPNEKLFF.

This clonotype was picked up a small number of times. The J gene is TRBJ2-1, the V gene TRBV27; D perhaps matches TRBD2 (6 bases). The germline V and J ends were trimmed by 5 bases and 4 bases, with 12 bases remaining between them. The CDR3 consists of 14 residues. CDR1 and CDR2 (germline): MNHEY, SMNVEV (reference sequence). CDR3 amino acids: CASSTGLEYNEQFF. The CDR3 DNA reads TGTGCCAGCAGTACGGGACTTGAATACAATGAGCAGTTCTTC.

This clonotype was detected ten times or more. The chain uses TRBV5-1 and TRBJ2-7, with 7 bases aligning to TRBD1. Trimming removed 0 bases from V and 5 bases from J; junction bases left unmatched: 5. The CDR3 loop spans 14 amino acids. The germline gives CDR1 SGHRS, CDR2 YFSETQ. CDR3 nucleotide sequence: TGCGCCAGCAGCTTGGAAAGGGGGCTTCACGAGCAGTACTTC. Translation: CASSLERGLHEQYF.

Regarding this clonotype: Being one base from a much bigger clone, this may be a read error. CDR3 region: CASSLRQSNYGYTF. CDR3 nucleotide sequence: TGTGCCAGCAGCTTGAGGCAGTCGAACTATGGCTACACCTTC. The chain joins TRBV7-9 to TRBJ1-2, with D hard to call. Germline CDR1 reads SEHNR; CDR2 reads FQNEAQ (reference sequence). This CDR3 is 14 amino acids long. Trimming cost V 3 bases and J 2 bases, with 10 bases left between them. Looking up the rest from reference TRBV7-9 and TRBJ1-2 gives the full variable domain: DTGVSQNPRHKITKRGQNVTFRCDPISEHNRLYWYRQTLGQGPEFLTYFQNEAQLEKSRLLSDRFSAERPKGSFSTLEIQRTEQGDSAMYLCASSLRQSNYGYTFGSGTRLTVV.

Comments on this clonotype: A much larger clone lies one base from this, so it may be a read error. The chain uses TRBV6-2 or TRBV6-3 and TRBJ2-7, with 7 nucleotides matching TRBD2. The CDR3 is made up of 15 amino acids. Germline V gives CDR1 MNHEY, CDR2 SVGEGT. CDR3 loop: CAGSNGLGGTSEQYF. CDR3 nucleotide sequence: TGTGCCGGCAGCAACGGACTAGGAGGTACTAGCGAGCAGTACTTC.

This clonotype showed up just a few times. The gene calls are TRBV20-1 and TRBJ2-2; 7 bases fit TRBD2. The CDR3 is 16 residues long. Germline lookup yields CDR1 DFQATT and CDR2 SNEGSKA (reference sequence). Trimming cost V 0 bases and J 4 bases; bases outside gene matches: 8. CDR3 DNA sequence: TGCAGTGCTAGAGATCAGCGGGGCCGGGGCACCGGGGAGCTGTTTTTT. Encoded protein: CSARDQRGRGTGELFF.

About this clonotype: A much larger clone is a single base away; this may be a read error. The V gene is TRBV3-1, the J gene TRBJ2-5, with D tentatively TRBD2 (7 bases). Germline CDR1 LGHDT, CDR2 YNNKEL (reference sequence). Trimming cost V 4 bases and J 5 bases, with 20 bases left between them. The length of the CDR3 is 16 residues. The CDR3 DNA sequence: TGTGCCAGCAGCCTTCGGACTAGGGGGAGGAGGGAGACCCAGTACTTC. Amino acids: CASSLRTRGRRETQYF.

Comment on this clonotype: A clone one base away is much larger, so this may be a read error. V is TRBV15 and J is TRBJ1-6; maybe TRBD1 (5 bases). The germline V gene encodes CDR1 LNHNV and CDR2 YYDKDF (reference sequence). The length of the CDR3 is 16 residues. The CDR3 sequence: CATSRVPGTYNSPPHF. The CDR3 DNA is TGTGCCACCAGCAGAGTTCCAGGGACCTATAATTCACCCCCCCACTTT. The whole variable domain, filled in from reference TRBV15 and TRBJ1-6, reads DAMVIQNPRYQVTQFGKPVTLSCSQTLNHNVMYWYQQKSSQAPKLLFHYYDKDFNNEADTPDNFQSRRPNTSFCFLDIRSPGLGDTAMYLCATSRVPGTYNSPPHFGNGTRLTVT.

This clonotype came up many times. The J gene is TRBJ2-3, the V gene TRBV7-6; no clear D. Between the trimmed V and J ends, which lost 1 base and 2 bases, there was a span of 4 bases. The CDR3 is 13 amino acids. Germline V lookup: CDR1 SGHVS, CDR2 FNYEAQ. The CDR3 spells CASSLDFTDTQYF. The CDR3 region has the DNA TGTGCCAGCAGCTTAGACTTCACAGATACGCAGTATTTT.

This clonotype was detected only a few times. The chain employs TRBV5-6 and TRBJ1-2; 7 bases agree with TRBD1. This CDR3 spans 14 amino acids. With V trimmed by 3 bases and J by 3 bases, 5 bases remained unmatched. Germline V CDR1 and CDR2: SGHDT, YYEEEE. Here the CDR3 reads CASSSQGQDYGYTF. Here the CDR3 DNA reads TGTGCCAGCAGCTCCCAAGGACAGGACTATGGCTACACCTTC.